Listed below are T cell receptor beta chains from one sample, sequenced in a study of cytomegalovirus exposure and HLA in healthy donors. The assay was immunoSEQ multiplex PCR, and TCRdb's table has in-frame clones only and misses some. The data contain tens of thousands of clones, over 75% of them seen just once; the ten biggest clones take up less than 7%. Sequencing was done on a sample of PBMCs. The receptor set was obtained from a male donor in good health and CMV-seronegative. CDR3s include the opening cysteine and the closing phenylalanine or tryptophan. Each record gives: J gene, V gene, D gene, clone size, CDR3 protein, CDR3 DNA. D genes are given only for firm matches. Size is omitted from some rows. Given values are once, few, many or a class for expanded clones.

J: TRBJ1-2
V: TRBV7-9
D: TRBD1
size: -
CDR3: CASSPVGQKYYGYTF
DNA: TGTGCCAGCAGCCCTGTGGGACAGAAATACTATGGCTACACCTTC

J: TRBJ2-6
V: TRBV27
D: -
size: -
CDR3: CASSRLSSGANVLTF
DNA: TGTGCCAGCAGTCGACTGTCCTCTGGGGCCAACGTCCTGACTTTC

J: TRBJ1-5
V: TRBV30
D: -
size: few
CDR3: CAWGSSTQPQHF
DNA: TGTGCCTGGGGATCTAGTACTCAGCCCCAGCATTTT

J: TRBJ2-7
V: TRBV9
D: TRBD2
size: -
CDR3: CASSVATSGGLHEQYF
DNA: TGTGCCAGCAGCGTAGCAACGAGCGGGGGGCTCCACGAGCAGTACTTC

J: TRBJ2-1
V: TRBV29-1
D: TRBD1
size: -
CDR3: CSGQTGQNNEQFF
DNA: TGCAGCGGGCAAACGGGACAGAACAATGAGCAGTTCTTC

J: TRBJ1-4
V: TRBV5-1
D: -
size: -
CDR3: CASSLEGGATNEKLFF
DNA: TGCGCCAGCAGCTTGGAGGGGGGGGCAACTAATGAAAAACTGTTTTTT

J: TRBJ1-2
V: TRBV5-6
D: TRBD1
size: -
CDR3: CASSMTGGENGYTF
DNA: TGTGCCAGCAGCATGACAGGGGGGGAAAATGGCTACACCTTC

J: TRBJ2-3
V: TRBV28
D: TRBD2
size: -
CDR3: CASSPGGGSTDTQYF
DNA: TGTGCCAGCAGCCCGGGCGGGGGAAGCACAGATACGCAGTATTTT

J: TRBJ1-1
V: TRBV20-1
D: -
size: -
CDR3: CSASPDTEAFF
DNA: TGCAGTGCTAGCCCCGACACTGAAGCTTTCTTT

J: TRBJ1-6
V: TRBV5-1
D: TRBD1
size: -
CDR3: CASSLDRGPGSPLHF
DNA: TGCGCCAGCAGTCTGGACAGGGGGCCGGGATCACCCCTCCACTTT

J: TRBJ1-1
V: TRBV15
D: -
size: -
CDR3: CATSTSRGTEAFF
DNA: TGTGCCACCAGCACGAGCCGGGGCACTGAAGCTTTCTTT

J: TRBJ1-4
V: TRBV6-6
D: -
size: -
CDR3: CASSYSQAGEVLFF
DNA: TGTGCCAGCAGTTACTCGCAAGCCGGGGAGGTTCTGTTTTTT

J: TRBJ1-1
V: TRBV30
D: -
size: -
CDR3: CAWSVQRDQAFF
DNA: TGTGCCTGGAGTGTACAGAGGGATCAAGCTTTCTTT

J: TRBJ1-6
V: TRBV10-3
D: -
size: -
CDR3: CASTGEGSPLHF
DNA: TGTGCCAGCACGGGGGAAGGATCACCCCTCCACTTT

J: TRBJ2-2
V: TRBV9
D: -
size: -
CDR3: CASSARGTSYTGELFF
DNA: TGTGCCAGCAGCGCCAGGGGTACCAGCTACACCGGGGAGCTGTTTTTT

J: TRBJ1-2
V: TRBV7-9
D: -
size: -
CDR3: CASSHQEGGSSGYTF
DNA: TGTGCCAGCAGCCACCAGGAGGGGGGGTCGAGTGGCTACACCTTC

J: TRBJ1-2
V: TRBV4-3
D: TRBD1
size: once
CDR3: CASSKQGGYGYTF
DNA: TGCGCCAGCAGCAAACAGGGGGGGTATGGCTACACCTTC

J: TRBJ2-1
V: TRBV10-3
D: TRBD2
size: -
CDR3: CAISDLVAGGQNEQFF
DNA: TGTGCCATCAGTGATCTGGTAGCGGGGGGGCAAAATGAGCAGTTCTTC

J: TRBJ1-4
V: TRBV29-1
D: TRBD1
size: -
CDR3: CSVAPGQGVEKLFF
DNA: TGCAGCGTTGCCCCGGGACAGGGGGTAGAAAAACTGTTTTTT

J: TRBJ1-1
V: TRBV7-9
D: TRBD1
size: few
CDR3: CASSFGTGSAFF
DNA: TGTGCCAGCAGCTTTGGGACAGGCTCAGCTTTCTTT

J: TRBJ1-3
V: TRBV29-1
D: TRBD1
size: once
CDR3: CSVAGQGNGNTIYF
DNA: TGCAGCGTGGCGGGACAGGGTAATGGAAACACCATATATTTT

J: TRBJ2-1
V: TRBV5-1
D: TRBD2
size: -
CDR3: CASSSRGGKRETYNEQFF
DNA: TGCGCCAGCAGCTCCCGGGGTGGGAAGCGGGAGACCTACAATGAGCAGTTCTTC

J: TRBJ1-1
V: TRBV4-1
D: -
size: -
CDR3: CASSQEQMNTEAFF
DNA: TGCGCCAGCAGCCAAGAACAGATGAATACTGAAGCTTTCTTT

J: TRBJ2-7
V: TRBV30
D: -
size: -
CDR3: CAWSVRLLAYEQYF
DNA: TGTGCCTGGAGCGTACGATTACTAGCCTACGAGCAGTACTTC

J: TRBJ1-2
V: TRBV5-1
D: TRBD1
size: -
CDR3: CASSLAGTGNGYTF
DNA: TGCGCCAGCAGCTTGGCCGGGACAGGGAATGGCTACACCTTC

J: TRBJ1-2
V: TRBV5-4
D: -
size: -
CDR3: CASSLERKWDYGYTF
DNA: TGTGCCAGCAGCTTGGAGAGGAAGTGGGACTATGGCTACACCTTC

J: TRBJ2-7
V: TRBV11-2
D: TRBD1
size: -
CDR3: CASSLEAGGSYEQYF
DNA: TGTGCCAGCAGCTTAGAGGCAGGGGGCTCCTACGAGCAGTACTTC

J: TRBJ1-2
V: TRBV9
D: -
size: -
CDR3: CASSVEAGIGYTF
DNA: TGTGCCAGCAGCGTAGAGGCAGGGATCGGCTACACCTTC

J: TRBJ1-1
V: TRBV7-2
D: -
size: -
CDR3: CASSLIRMQTEAFF
DNA: TGTGCCAGCAGCTTAATACGAATGCAGACTGAAGCTTTCTTT

J: TRBJ2-7
V: TRBV7-6
D: TRBD1
size: -
CDR3: CASSSSGTAYEQYF
DNA: TGTGCCAGCAGCTCCTCAGGGACAGCCTACGAGCAGTACTTC

J: TRBJ1-1
V: TRBV5-1
D: TRBD1
size: -
CDR3: CASSERQGPNTEAFF
DNA: TGCGCCAGCAGCGAGAGACAGGGGCCGAACACTGAAGCTTTCTTT

J: TRBJ1-1
V: TRBV7-2
D: TRBD1
size: -
CDR3: CASSLVSGGGTEAFF
DNA: TGTGCCAGCAGCTTAGTTTCAGGGGGAGGCACTGAAGCTTTCTTT

J: TRBJ1-1
V: TRBV6-5
D: TRBD1
size: -
CDR3: CASSQLTGKTEAFF
DNA: TGTGCCAGCAGTCAATTGACAGGGAAGACTGAAGCTTTCTTT

J: TRBJ2-3
V: TRBV5-1
D: TRBD2
size: few
CDR3: CASSLSSGGGDTQYF
DNA: TGCGCCAGCAGCTTGTCTAGCGGGGGGGGAGATACGCAGTATTTT

J: TRBJ2-7
V: TRBV7-2
D: -
size: -
CDR3: CASTIARDQGYEQYF
DNA: TGTGCCAGCACCATAGCCCGAGATCAGGGATACGAGCAGTACTTC

J: TRBJ2-7
V: TRBV2
D: -
size: -
CDR3: CASSERGTLRGSYEQYF
DNA: TGTGCCAGCAGTGAAAGGGGGACACTTAGGGGCTCCTACGAGCAGTACTTC

J: TRBJ2-1
V: TRBV7-9
D: TRBD2
size: -
CDR3: CASSPGTSGVHEQFF
DNA: TGTGCCAGCAGCCCCGGGACTAGCGGGGTGCATGAGCAGTTCTTC

J: TRBJ2-2
V: TRBV18
D: TRBD1
size: -
CDR3: CASSPRRQGNTGELFF
DNA: TGTGCCAGCTCACCACGAAGACAGGGAAACACCGGGGAGCTGTTTTTT

J: TRBJ2-5
V: TRBV7-2
D: TRBD2
size: -
CDR3: CASSSGLAGETQYF
DNA: TGTGCCAGCAGCTCGGGACTAGCAGGGGAGACCCAGTACTTC

J: TRBJ2-1
V: TRBV7-2
D: -
size: -
CDR3: CASSSSAYSYNEQFF
DNA: TGTGCCAGCAGCTCTAGCGCCTACTCCTACAATGAGCAGTTCTTC

J: TRBJ2-7
V: TRBV7-2
D: -
size: -
CDR3: CASSLDAGSSYEQYF
DNA: TGTGCCAGCAGCTTAGACGCGGGGAGCTCCTACGAGCAGTACTTC

J: TRBJ1-5
V: TRBV2
D: TRBD1
size: few
CDR3: CASRGDRDQPQHF
DNA: TGTGCCAGCAGGGGGGACAGGGATCAGCCCCAGCATTTT

J: TRBJ1-1
V: TRBV30
D: -
size: -
CDR3: CAWSVSGWDTEAFF
DNA: TGTGCCTGGAGTGTATCGGGGTGGGACACTGAAGCTTTCTTT

J: TRBJ2-2
V: TRBV7-2
D: TRBD1
size: -
CDR3: CASSLHGGTGYTGELFF
DNA: TGTGCCAGCAGCTTACACGGGGGGACAGGGTATACCGGGGAGCTGTTTTTT

J: TRBJ1-4
V: TRBV7-2
D: TRBD1
size: few
CDR3: CASSLGTGGEKLFF
DNA: TGTGCCAGCAGCCTGGGGACAGGGGGTGAAAAACTGTTTTTT

J: TRBJ2-1
V: TRBV7-2
D: TRBD2
size: -
CDR3: CATSPRLAGELVEQFF
DNA: TGTGCCACCTCCCCTAGACTAGCGGGGGAGCTGGTAGAGCAGTTCTTC

J: TRBJ1-2
V: TRBV5-1
D: TRBD1
size: once
CDR3: CASSLAEQGNYGYTF
DNA: TGCGCCAGCAGCTTGGCAGAACAGGGGAACTATGGCTACACCTTC

J: TRBJ2-5
V: TRBV29-1
D: -
size: -
CDR3: CSVGHNRDETQYF
DNA: TGCAGCGTGGGCCACAACAGGGATGAGACCCAGTACTTC

J: TRBJ2-1
V: TRBV11-1
D: -
size: -
CDR3: CASSLLGAEAYNEQFF
DNA: TGTGCCAGCAGCTTATTGGGGGCAGAGGCCTACAATGAGCAGTTCTTC

J: TRBJ2-1
V: TRBV19
D: TRBD2
size: -
CDR3: CAGSMVPGFSGRTNEQFF
DNA: TGTGCCGGTAGTATGGTCCCGGGATTTAGCGGGCGAACCAATGAGCAGTTCTTC

J: TRBJ2-2
V: TRBV5-1
D: -
size: -
CDR3: CASTPLNSNTGELFF
DNA: TGCGCCAGCACCCCTCTGAACTCGAACACCGGGGAGCTGTTTTTT